This TCR beta chain was recorded in a study of T cells in Graves' hyperthyroidism and ophthalmopathy. V was pared by 1 base and J by 1 base, with 7 bases of the junction left unmatched. The CDR3 consists of 17 residues. Per germline, CDR1 LGHNA and CDR2 YSLEER. The CDR3 regions of TCR beta were amplified from RNA transcripts. HTBI primers drove first-round RT-PCR of the TCR CDR3. TCRdb reanalysed the multiplex PCR reads using MiXCR and keeps one entry per CDR3 protein. This table has under 800,000 distinct CDR3 sequences, around 15% appearing once. About this clonotype: The antigen remains undetermined.

Study outcomes and limitations: Most expanded thyroid clonotypes above 0.001 also appeared in blood.

The chain employs TRBV4-3 and TRBJ2-1; 7 positions agree with TRBD1. This TCR came from a woman aged 18-29 years with Graves' hyperthyroidism. The sequencing sample was made of blood. The CDR3 coding sequence is TGCGCCAGCAGCCAAGGCTTCCGGACAGGATCCTACAATGAGCAGTTCTTC. Translating gives CASSQGFRTGSYNEQFF.